Here is one T cell receptor beta chain with its context. Per the study methods: Amplification from reference gene primers served as the basis for estimated nucleated cell counts. Only in-frame clones appear in the TCRdb table, and some are missing; sequencing was by immunoSEQ multiplex PCR. V and J calls and clone size are as listed in that table; D and trimming were resolved from the DNA. The data contain some 83,000 clones, approximately 86% of them singletons. CDR1 is SEHNR, CDR2 FQNEAQ, per germline (reference sequence). This CDR3 has 15 amino acids. Trimming shortened V by 8 bases and J by 7 bases, and 21 bases separated the two germline ends. This entry is derived from a study of blood T cell repertoires in COVID-19. Study overall: Samples came from the United States, Italy and Spain, spanning acute and convalescent COVID-19. The analysed material was cDNA or gDNA that came from T cells, B-cell-depleted T cells, or PBMCs.

The sequenced sample was peripheral blood. The receptor was isolated from an elderly man with active or convalescent COVID-19. The J gene is TRBJ1-5, the V gene TRBV7-9; D not resolved. The CDR3 region is CASGAGLTREQPQHF. CDR3 coding DNA: TGTGCCAGCGGTGCTGGACTGACTCGGGAACAGCCCCAGCATTTT.